The rows below give T cell receptor beta chains drawn from one sample of a study of blood T cell repertoires in COVID-19. The repertoire was sequenced with immunoSEQ multiplex PCR; TCRdb's copy has only in-frame clones and lacks some. The sample yields over 400,000 clones, approximately 91% seen once. Material: PBMCs or T cells enriched from blood (not recorded which). The receptor set was obtained from a woman aged 55-69 years who had recovered from COVID-19. CDR3s include the opening cysteine and the closing phenylalanine or tryptophan. D genes are given only for firm matches. Rows may omit the clone size; those that give it use once, few, many or a size class.

V gene	D gene	J gene	clone size	CDR3 DNA	CDR3 protein
TRBV2	NA	TRBJ1-6	NA	TGTGCCAGCAGTGAACAGGGGAAGGAGAATTCACCCCTCCACTTT	CASSEQGKENSPLHF
TRBV5-1	TRBD1	TRBJ2-3	once	TGCGCCAGCAGCACCGGGACAGGGGGAACAGATACGCAGTATTTT	CASSTGTGGTDTQYF
TRBV6-4	NA	TRBJ1-3	NA	TGTGCCAGCAAGGTCGACAGCTCTGGAAACACCATATATTTT	CASKVDSSGNTIYF
TRBV6-5	NA	TRBJ1-2	NA	TGTGCCAGCAGTTATCTCCCCGGGACATCCAAAGATGGCTACACCTTC	CASSYLPGTSKDGYTF
TRBV10-3	TRBD2	TRBJ2-3	NA	TGTGCCATCAGTGAGTCCACTAGCGGGGGGGCCACAGATACGCAGTATTTT	CAISESTSGGATDTQYF
TRBV6-5	NA	TRBJ1-6	NA	TGTGCCAGCAGTTACTCTCGCGCACCTAATTCACCCCTCCACTTT	CASSYSRAPNSPLHF
TRBV5-1	NA	TRBJ1-1	NA	TGCGCCAGCAGTTCGGGGGGGCACGGCACTGAAGCTTTCTTT	CASSSGGHGTEAFF
TRBV5-5	NA	TRBJ2-5	NA	TGTGCCAGCAGCTTGAGCGTACCGGGGTCGGGGACCCAGTACTTC	CASSLSVPGSGTQYF
TRBV6-5	TRBD1	TRBJ1-4	NA	TGTGCCAGCAGTAGACAGGGGGAAGAAAAACTGTTTTTT	CASSRQGEEKLFF
TRBV6-5	NA	TRBJ1-1	few	TGTGCCAGCAGTTACTCAGGAGGGGCCTACACTGAAGCTTTCTTT	CASSYSGGAYTEAFF
TRBV29-1	TRBD1	TRBJ1-5	NA	TGCAGCGTTGCAACAGGGGGCAATCAGCCCCAGCATTTT	CSVATGGNQPQHF
TRBV27	NA	TRBJ1-1	NA	TGTGCCAGCAGTCCGGGGGAACGGACTGAAGCTTTCTTT	CASSPGERTEAFF
TRBV4-1	TRBD1	TRBJ1-5	NA	TGCGCCAGCAGCCACCTCCCCGGGACAGGGGTCAATCAGCCCCAGCATTTT	CASSHLPGTGVNQPQHF
TRBV5-4	TRBD2	TRBJ2-1	NA	TGTGCCAGCAGCTTGGAGGCTAGCGGGGGATACAATGAGCAGTTCTTC	CASSLEASGGYNEQFF
TRBV11-2	NA	TRBJ1-2	NA	TGTGCCAGCAGCTTGTGGGCGGGGGGAACTAACTATGGCTACACCTTC	CASSLWAGGTNYGYTF
TRBV2	TRBD1	TRBJ1-4	NA	TGTGCCAGCAGTGAAGACCGTGGCAGGGGGCAAGTATTT	CASSEDRGRGQVF
TRBV28	TRBD1	TRBJ2-7	NA	TGTGCCAGCAGTTTCTCTGACAGGGACCACGAGCAGTACTTC	CASSFSDRDHEQYF
TRBV9	NA	TRBJ1-3	NA	TGTGCCAGCAGCGTTATACAGGTTCCCAACTCTGGAAACACCATATATTTT	CASSVIQVPNSGNTIYF
TRBV30	TRBD2	TRBJ2-5	NA	TGTGCCTACAGACGGGGGGAAGAGACCCAGTACTTC	CAYRRGEETQYF
TRBV30	NA	TRBJ2-1	few	TGTGCCTGGAGTGGTGGGACTTACAATGAGCAGTTCTTC	CAWSGGTYNEQFF
TRBV3-1/TRBV3-2	NA	TRBJ2-2	NA	TGTGCCAGCAACGGAGGGGGCATCCCCGGGGAGCTGTTTTTT	CASNGGGIPGELFF
TRBV27	TRBD2	TRBJ2-1	once	TGTGCCAGCAGGGCCCGATCCGGGACTAGCGCCCATGAGCAGTTCTTC	CASRARSGTSAHEQFF
TRBV2	TRBD1	TRBJ1-2	NA	TGTGCCAGCAGTGAGAGGGACAGGCCTGGCTACACCTTC	CASSERDRPGYTF
TRBV4-1	NA	TRBJ2-3	NA	TGCGCCAGCGCTAAGGGGGATGTCACAGATACGCAGTATTTT	CASAKGDVTDTQYF
TRBV10-3	NA	TRBJ1-2	NA	TGTGCCATCAGCGTTTTAGGGGGTAACTATGGCTACACCTTC	CAISVLGGNYGYTF
TRBV2	NA	TRBJ1-1	NA	TGTGCCAGCAGTGAAGCCCTGGATAGAGGCACTGAAGCTTTCTTT	CASSEALDRGTEAFF
TRBV3-1/TRBV3-2	TRBD1	TRBJ2-5	once	TGTGCCAGCAGCCAAGATCCAGCCCCGGACAGGGGAGAGACCCAGTACTTC	CASSQDPAPDRGETQYF
TRBV3-1/TRBV3-2	NA	TRBJ2-3	NA	TGTGCCAGCAGCCCCCGGACAGCTAGCACAGATACGCAGTATTTT	CASSPRTASTDTQYF
TRBV5-5	NA	TRBJ2-1	NA	TGTGCCAGCAGCTCGGGACACTACAATGAGCAGTTCTTC	CASSSGHYNEQFF
TRBV6-5	TRBD2	TRBJ2-3	NA	TGTGCCAGCAATCCCCGACTAGCGGATACGCAGTATTTT	CASNPRLADTQYF
TRBV5-1	NA	TRBJ2-3	NA	TGCGCCAGCAGATCTGACGCGGGGGCACCAGATACGCAGTATTTT	CASRSDAGAPDTQYF
TRBV19	TRBD1	TRBJ1-4	NA	TGTGCCAGTAGCCCCAGCCGGGACAGGGGGTTGTTGGCTGAAAAACTGTTTTTT	CASSPSRDRGLLAEKLFF
TRBV29-1	TRBD1	TRBJ2-1	NA	TGCAGCGTTGAAGAGGGACAGGTTTACAATGAGCAGTTCTTC	CSVEEGQVYNEQFF
TRBV29-1	TRBD2	TRBJ2-3	once	TGCAGCGTTGACAACCTTAGCGGGGTGACAGATACGCAGTATTTT	CSVDNLSGVTDTQYF
TRBV24-1	NA	TRBJ1-1	NA	TGTGCCACCAGTGATCGACAGGAAGCTTTCTTT	CATSDRQEAFF
TRBV5-1	TRBD2	TRBJ2-1	NA	TGCGCCAGCAGCGTGGTAGCGGGGGGGTCCTACAATGAGCAGTTCTTC	CASSVVAGGSYNEQFF
TRBV30	TRBD1	TRBJ2-7	NA	TGTGCCTGGGACAGGGGCCGGAACGAGCAGTACTTC	CAWDRGRNEQYF